The 30 T cell receptor beta chains listed next were all sequenced from one sample in a study of blood T cell repertoires in COVID-19. Generated by immunoSEQ multiplex PCR, the TCRdb table keeps only in-frame clones and is missing some. This sample yields approximately 240,000 clones, of which approximately 86% are seen a single time; just under 6.5% belongs to the top ten. Sequences were obtained from PBMCs or T cells enriched from blood (not recorded which). The receptor source for this set is a woman aged 25-40 years with acute COVID-19.

This clone was counted a few times. The J gene is TRBJ2-1, the V gene TRBV7-9; 9 nucleotides match TRBD1. V lost 6 bases to trimming and J lost 3 bases; unmatched junction nucleotides: 3. Germline lookup yields CDR1 SEHNR and CDR2 FQNEAQ (reference sequence). The CDR3 sequence is 14 residues long. DNA for the CDR3: TGTGCCAGCAGGGGACAGGGAGACTACAATGAGCAGTTCTTC. Residues: CASRGQGDYNEQFF.

This clone appeared once. V usage is TRBV5-1 and J usage is TRBJ2-1; TRBD1 might be the D (5 bases). CDR1 is SGHRS, CDR2 YFSETQ, per germline. V was clipped by 7 bases and J by 0 bases, with 14 bases between them. The CDR3 contains 15 residues. CDR3 sequence: CASQRQPASYNEQFF. Here the CDR3 DNA reads TGCGCCAGCCAAAGACAGCCAGCCTCCTACAATGAGCAGTTCTTC.

The genes are TRBV11-2 and TRBJ2-2, with TRBD2 matching 10 bases. CDR3 length: 14 amino acids. The germline V gene encodes CDR1 SGHAT and CDR2 FQNNGV. With 4 bases clipped from V and 5 bases from J, the junction kept 1 base outside the gene matches. The DNA for the CDR3 is TGTGCCAGCAGCTCTAGCGGGAGTACCGGGGAGCTGTTTTTT. This gives the protein CASSSSGSTGELFF. The complete variable domain, with remaining parts taken from reference TRBV11-2 and TRBJ2-2, reads EAGVAQSPRYKIIEKRQSVAFWCNPISGHATLYWYQQILGQGPKLLIQFQNNGVVDDSQLPKDRFSAERLKGVDSTLKIQPAKLEDSAVYLCASSSSGSTGELFFGEGSRLTVL.

The chain couples TRBV5-1 to TRBJ2-1; 7 positions agree with TRBD2. The V gene end was trimmed by 3 bases and the J gene end by 8 bases; junction bases not matched to a gene: 5. Germline V CDR1 and CDR2: SGHRS, YFSETQ. This CDR3 comprises 13 residues. The CDR3 sequence: CASSWAGVDEQFF. The DNA for the CDR3 is TGCGCCAGCAGCTGGGCGGGGGTGGATGAGCAGTTCTTC. Looking up the rest from reference TRBV5-1 and TRBJ2-1 gives the full variable domain: KAGVTQTPRYLIKTRGQQVTLSCSPISGHRSVSWYQQTPGQGLQFLFEYFSETQRNKGNFPGRFSGRQFSNSRSEMNVSTLELGDSALYLCASSWAGVDEQFFGPGTRLTVL.

The CDR3 loop is CAISPVGQTLVGTDTQYF. DNA for the CDR3: TGTGCCATCAGTCCCGTAGGACAGACACTAGTGGGCACAGATACGCAGTATTTT. The chain is built from TRBV10-3 and TRBJ2-3, with D perhaps TRBD1 (6 bases). Trimming took 5 bases from V and 1 from J, leaving 22 bases between them. The CDR3 spans 18 residues. CDR1 and CDR2 from the germline V gene are ENHRY and SYGVKD.

This clone was recorded only once. V gene TRBV9 combines with J gene TRBJ1-6; D is possibly TRBD1 (5 bases). This CDR3 contains 13 residues. Per germline, CDR1 SGDLS and CDR2 YYNGEE. V was clipped by 0 bases and J by 9 bases, with 7 bases between them. This CDR3 reads CASSVGGFSPLHF. The CDR3 bases are TGTGCCAGCAGCGTAGGGGGCTTTTCACCCCTCCACTTT.

This chain connects TRBV7-9 to TRBJ2-5, with D possibly being TRBD1 (7 bases). The CDR3 length is 14 residues. Trimming stripped 0 bases from V and 9 bases from J, with 14 bases between. Germline CDR1 SEHNR, CDR2 FQNEAQ (reference sequence). For the CDR3, the DNA is TGTGCCAGCAGCTTAGCGGAGGGGGCGCGGGCCCAGTACTTC. It translates to CASSLAEGARAQYF.

The chain combines TRBV2 with TRBJ2-5; 7 positions agree with TRBD2. This CDR3 contains 14 residues. After removal of 7 bases from V and 3 bases from J, the junction contained 8 bases not matched to a gene. Germline CDR1 and CDR2: SNHLY and FYNNEI. The CDR3 DNA follows: TGTGCCAGCATCCGGCGGGGGAGAAAAGAGACCCAGTACTTC. Translating gives CASIRRGRKETQYF.

The rearrangement joins TRBV2 to TRBJ2-2; unclear D gene. CDR3 length: 13 amino acids. The germline gives CDR1 SNHLY, CDR2 FYNNEI. V was clipped by 9 bases and J by 1 base, with 9 bases between them. This chain's CDR3 is CASGPWNTGELFF. The CDR3 DNA is TGTGCCAGTGGGCCCTGGAACACCGGGGAGCTGTTTTTT. Using reference TRBV2 and TRBJ2-2 for the parts outside the CDR3, the full variable domain is EPEVTQTPSHQVTQMGQEVILRCVPISNHLYFYWYRQILGQKVEFLVSFYNNEISEKSEIFDDQFSVERPDGSNFTLKIRSTKLEDSAMYFCASGPWNTGELFFGEGSRLTVL.

The rearrangement joins TRBV2 to TRBJ1-1; the D gene is possibly TRBD1 (5 bases). Germline V gives CDR1 SNHLY, CDR2 FYNNEI. The length of the CDR3 is 12 residues. V shed 7 bases and J shed 4 bases, with 10 bases lying between them. CDR3 DNA: TGTGCCAGCAACCAGGGTCCCACTGAAGCTTTCTTT. This encodes CASNQGPTEAFF.

The chain links TRBV14 to TRBJ1-2; D is undetermined. Germline values: CDR1 SGHDN, CDR2 FVKESK. This CDR3 region has 12 residues. V was trimmed by 3 bases and J by 7 bases, leaving 9 bases between them. CDR3 protein: CASSHSGGGYTF. DNA for the CDR3: TGTGCCAGCAGCCACAGCGGTGGTGGCTACACCTTC.

This sequence joins TRBV5-1 and TRBJ1-2; 7 nucleotides align to TRBD1. This CDR3 spans 17 amino acids. Germline values: CDR1 SGHRS, CDR2 YFSETQ. Trimming cost V 3 bases and J 7 bases; bases outside gene matches: 18. This CDR3 is CASSWFSEARGVSGYTF. Written as DNA, the CDR3 is TGCGCCAGCAGCTGGTTCTCTGAGGCCAGGGGGGTTTCTGGCTACACCTTC.

The chain is built from TRBV23-1 and TRBJ2-7, with D perhaps matching TRBD1 (5 bases). TRBV23-1 is an ORF; its function is uncertain. CDR3 length: 17 amino acids. V was cut by 3 bases and J by 4 bases, with 22 bases left in between. The chain's CDR3 is CASSHVPHGWGLYEQYF. The CDR3 DNA follows: TGCGCCAGCAGTCATGTCCCCCACGGTTGGGGCCTATACGAGCAGTACTTC.

V usage is TRBV7-6 and J usage is TRBJ2-7, with 8 bases identical to TRBD2. CDR3 length: 17 amino acids. V was pared by 5 bases and J by 1 base, with 13 bases of the junction left unmatched. Germline V lookup: CDR1 SGHVS, CDR2 FNYEAQ. The DNA of the CDR3 is TGTGCCAGCAGCCCAATCGCAACCGGGACTAGATCCTACGAGCAGTACTTC. This sequence encodes CASSPIATGTRSYEQYF.

Notes on this clone: A much larger clone differs by one base, so this may be a read error. The same CDR3 arises from other DNA sequences in this sample as well. This chain links TRBV11-2 with TRBJ1-2; no reliable D call. Trimming removed 7 bases from V and 2 bases from J, with 5 bases in between. The CDR3 runs to 11 residues. The germline V gene encodes CDR1 SGHAT and CDR2 FQNNGV. CDR3 in amino acids: CASTLNYGYTF. CDR3 DNA: TGTGCCAGCACCCTGAACTATGGCTACACCTTC.

This clone has a single count. The genes are TRBV28 and TRBJ2-2; 8 bases match TRBD2. Trimming cost V 1 base and J 4 bases; bases outside gene matches: 2. The germline CDR1 and CDR2 sequences are MDHEN and SYDVKM. This CDR3 comprises 15 residues. The CDR3 region is CASSLFRGGTGELFF. DNA for the CDR3: TGTGCCAGCAGTTTATTTCGGGGGGGCACCGGGGAGCTGTTTTTT.

V and J are TRBV5-4 and TRBJ2-5; 8 bases line up with TRBD2. Per the germline V gene, CDR1 is SGHNT and CDR2 is YYREEE (reference sequence). J gave up 1 base and V 2 bases, and 4 bases lay outside the gene matches. This CDR3 spans 15 amino acids. The CDR3 region is CASSLGTRGQETQYF. The CDR3 nucleotides are TGTGCCAGCAGCTTAGGGACTAGGGGCCAAGAGACCCAGTACTTC.

The V and J genes are TRBV13 and TRBJ2-2, with D possibly being TRBD1 (6 bases). V shed 6 bases and J shed 4 bases, with 9 bases lying between them. The germline V gene has CDR1 PRHDT and CDR2 FYEKMQ (reference sequence). The CDR3 covers 13 residues. The CDR3 DNA reads as TGTGCCAGCAGTCGAGGGGGCACCGGGGAGCTGTTTTTT. Protein sequence: CASSRGGTGELFF.

The chain joins TRBV19 to TRBJ1-6; D is perhaps TRBD1 (6 bases). Per the germline V gene, CDR1 is LNHDA and CDR2 is SQIVND (reference sequence). The CDR3 totals 14 residues. V shed 5 bases and J shed 7 bases, with 12 bases lying between them. The CDR3 nucleotides are TGTGCCAGTAGTCCCGGAACAGGGAATTCACCCCTCCACTTT. Translated: CASSPGTGNSPLHF.

This chain joins TRBV6-2 or TRBV6-3 and TRBJ2-1; 8 bases align to TRBD2. This CDR3 has 19 residues. J lost 0 bases, V lost 6 bases, and 16 bases had no gene match. Germline CDR1 is MNHEY and CDR2 is SVGEGT. The CDR3, as DNA: TGTGCCAGCAGCGTCCCGGCGGGAGGCGCCGCTGTCTCCTACAATGAGCAGTTCTTC. This gives the protein CASSVPAGGAAVSYNEQFF.

This clone has just one count. The chain couples TRBV5-4 to TRBJ1-2; TRBD1 is a possible D gene (6 bases). V lost 1 base to trimming and J lost 8 bases, with 21 bases between them. The germline CDR1 and CDR2 sequences are SGHNT and YYREEE (reference sequence). The CDR3 has 16 residues. The CDR3 sequence: CASSLFTSAQGKGYTF. The CDR3 nucleotides read TGTGCCAGCAGCTTGTTTACATCAGCCCAGGGGAAGGGCTACACCTTC.

The chain uses TRBV15 and TRBJ1-5; D is unclear. The germline V and J ends were trimmed by 3 bases and 4 bases, with 19 bases remaining between them. The CDR3 has 17 amino acids. The V gene's germline CDR1 is LNHNV and CDR2 YYDKDF (reference sequence). CDR3 sequence reads: CATSRATGTLTNQPQHF. CDR3 in DNA: TGTGCCACCAGCAGGGCGACGGGAACCCTGACTAATCAGCCCCAGCATTTT.

The J gene is TRBJ2-3, the V gene TRBV27, with unresolved D. Germline CDR1 MNHEY, CDR2 SMNVEV (reference sequence). The CDR3 sequence is 15 residues long. Trimming removed 4 bases from V and 0 bases from J, with 11 bases in between. The CDR3 nucleotides are TGTGCCAGCAGTTCTCTCACTCTCAGCACAGATACGCAGTATTTT. It translates to CASSSLTLSTDTQYF.

The V gene is TRBV20-1, the J gene TRBJ2-3, with 14 bases that match TRBD2. Germline-derived CDR1 and CDR2 are DFQATT and SNEGSKA (reference sequence). This CDR3 contains 17 residues. The ends lost 3 bases at V and 4 bases at J; junction bases unmatched: 9. Here the CDR3 reads CSASPLTSGRVADTQYF. The CDR3 DNA follows: TGCAGTGCTAGTCCGTTGACTAGCGGGAGGGTCGCAGATACGCAGTATTTT.

The chain combines TRBV6-1 with TRBJ2-2; TRBD2 agrees at 8 bases. V shed 1 base, J shed 5 bases, and the junction held 0 bases outside the gene matches. This CDR3 is 14 amino acids long. Per the germline V gene, CDR1 is MNHNS and CDR2 is SASEGT. For the CDR3, the DNA is TGTGCCAGCAGTGAAGGCGGGGGGACCGGGGAGCTGTTTTTT. Encoded protein: CASSEGGGTGELFF.

V and J are TRBV3-1 (or the pseudogene TRBV3-2) and TRBJ2-5, with D hard to call. Germline CDR1 LGHDT, CDR2 YNNKEL (reference sequence). The germline V and J ends were trimmed by 4 bases and 5 bases, with 8 bases remaining between them. This CDR3 spans 12 amino acids. Here the CDR3 DNA reads TGTGCCAGCAGCCGTCCGCGGGAGACCCAGTACTTC. It is translated as CASSRPRETQYF.

The chain uses TRBV19 and TRBJ1-4, with unresolved D. Trimming stripped 0 bases from V and 7 bases from J, with 6 bases between. CDR1 and CDR2 (germline): LNHDA, SQIVND (reference sequence). The CDR3 spans 13 residues. CDR3: CASSIDEGEKLFF. The CDR3, as DNA: TGTGCCAGTAGTATAGATGAGGGTGAAAAACTGTTTTTT.

The chain links TRBV11-1 to TRBJ1-3; D remains ambiguous. Germline assignment: CDR1 SGHAT and CDR2 FQDESV (reference sequence). V gave up 5 bases and J gave up 0 bases, with 8 bases separating them. This CDR3 comprises 14 residues. For the CDR3, the DNA is TGTGCCAGCAGCAGCGTTTTCTCTGGAAACACCATATATTTT. This encodes CASSSVFSGNTIYF.

The chain combines TRBV5-1 with TRBJ1-2, with D uncertain. This CDR3 is 14 amino acids long. The germline V gene encodes CDR1 SGHRS and CDR2 YFSETQ. Trimming left V 3 bases short and J 4 bases short, with 13 bases between. The CDR3 protein is CASSSKNDSYGYTF. For the CDR3, the DNA is TGCGCCAGCAGCTCTAAAAACGACTCCTATGGCTACACCTTC.

Only one count was recorded for this clone. V gene TRBV6-2 or TRBV6-3 combines with J gene TRBJ2-4; D may be TRBD1 (6 bases). This CDR3 has 20 residues. CDR1 MNHEY and CDR2 SVGEGT come from the germline V gene. V was clipped by 6 bases and J by 1 base, with 28 bases between them. CDR3 in amino acids: CASSQRLQGPTRLAKNIQYF. For the CDR3, the DNA is TGTGCCAGCAGCCAACGCCTACAGGGCCCCACAAGGCTGGCCAAAAACATTCAGTACTTC.